This record covers a single T cell receptor (beta chain). The antigen is not known. These data originate in a study of cytomegalovirus exposure and HLA in healthy donors. Profiling relied on immunoSEQ multiplex PCR, and the TCRdb table lists in-frame clones only, not all of them. Among about 130,000 clones listed, 70% to 85% were seen once. Study-wide points: The classifier, whose performance was assessed in both the original and validation cohorts, reportedly diagnosed cytomegalovirus status with high specificity and sensitivity.

Germline lookup yields CDR1 SEHNR and CDR2 FQNEAQ (reference sequence). The CDR3 extends over 15 amino acids. V was trimmed by 3 bases and J by 0 bases, leaving 12 bases between them. The chain uses TRBV7-9 and TRBJ2-7, with D possibly matching TRBD1 (5 bases). The sequencing input was PBMCs. The sequence was obtained from a man aged 25 to 40 in good health and CMV-seropositive. The CDR3 is CASSFWGESSYEQYF. The DNA for the CDR3 is TGTGCCAGCAGCTTTTGGGGCGAGAGCTCCTACGAGCAGTACTTC.